This TCR beta chain emerged from a study of T cell repertoires in cytomegalovirus infection. Across the study: Both recently identified HLA-C-restricted and well-studied HLA-B-restricted CMV epitopes were used in the study.

As to this clonotype: Its antigen is undetermined.

MiXCR, run by TCRdb on the reads, gives a single entry per CDR3 protein. The table lists some 480,000 distinct CDR3 sequences, 30% to 40% of them singletons, with 15% to 20% in the top ten. The V end was cut by 0 bases, the J end by 7 bases, with 12 bases between. The CDR3 runs 14 residues. Germline V CDR1 and CDR2: LGHNA, YSLEER. This chain joins TRBV4-3 and TRBJ1-2, with a possible D match to TRBD1 (5 bases). Sequencing was performed on cultured PBMCs, taken from culture after CMV antigen stimulation. The receptor was isolated from a human donor in good health (CMV status not recorded). Some clones in this sample may be carry-over from other donors' samples. CDR3 loop: CASSQDWEQAGYTF. The CDR3 nucleotides read TGCGCCAGCAGCCAAGATTGGGAACAGGCTGGCTACACCTTC.